The clone carrying this T cell receptor beta chain was picked up many times. Its matching antigen is unknown. This entry comes from a study of T-cell reconstitution after alpha-beta-depleted transplantation in children. Preparation of the TCRbeta library involved a method that used unique molecular identifiers. Each CDR3 protein is one row after TCRdb ran MiXCR on the PCR reads. The repertoire has approximately 240,000 distinct CDR3 sequences, 9.5% to 13% of them found once; the top ten carry roughly 27%. Points from the study as a whole: When one year had passed after transplant, most T-cell counts and diversity came from newly produced T cells.

CDR3 length: 15 amino acids. Trimming took off 0 bases at V and 3 bases at J, with 10 bases between the two ends. CDR1 is SGHRS, CDR2 YFSETQ, per germline. Source: PBMCs, taken before TCRalphabeta/CD19-depleted stem cell transplant. This TCR was recovered from a child under two years old with acute myeloid leukemia, due to receive a stem cell transplant. V and J are TRBV5-1 and TRBJ2-1; the D call may be TRBD1 or TRBD2 (6 bases each). Here the CDR3 reads CASSLAAGHYNEQFF. Here the CDR3 DNA reads TGCGCCAGCAGCTTGGCCGCGGGACACTACAATGAGCAGTTCTTC.